Below are 28 T cell receptor beta chains sequenced from a single sample in a study of OX40 agonist ivuxolimab in advanced cancers. Libraries were prepared by immunoSEQ multiplex PCR; TCRdb keeps only in-frame clonotypes and omits some of them. The sample lists roughly 97,000 clones, 86% occurring once. Sequenced here: CD4+ or CD8+ T cells sorted from blood, sampled in a trial of the OX40 agonist ivuxolimab. The receptors originated from an adult with an advanced solid tumor such as melanoma, head and neck, liver or kidney cancer.

The V gene is TRBV6-5, the J gene TRBJ1-1, with a tentative D call TRBD1 (5 bases). Between the trimmed V and J ends, which lost 0 bases and 4 bases, there was a span of 12 bases. Germline V CDR1 and CDR2: MNHEY, SVGAGI. The CDR3 contains 15 residues. In nucleotides, the CDR3 is TGTGCCAGCAGTTACTCGCTCTCGGGGGGCACTGAAGCTTTCTTT. Its translation is CASSYSLSGGTEAFF.

This clone is a singleton in its sample. V is TRBV30 and J is TRBJ1-2; D uncertain. Trimming left V 0 bases short and J 7 bases short, with 6 bases between. The length of the CDR3 is 11 residues. Germline-derived CDR1 and CDR2 are GTSNPN and SVGIG (reference sequence). CDR3 coding DNA: TGTGCCTGGAGTGTACCGGGTGGCTACACCTTC. It is translated as CAWSVPGGYTF.

The genes are TRBV5-1 and TRBJ2-5; D is possibly TRBD2 (6 bases). The length of the CDR3 is 15 residues. Germline CDR1 reads SGHRS; CDR2 reads YFSETQ. Trimming removed 3 bases from V and 2 bases from J, with 14 bases in between. The DNA for the CDR3 is TGCGCCAGCAGCTCGGCCAGGAGGGGACAAGAGACCCAGTACTTC. Translating gives CASSSARRGQETQYF. The variable domain in full, completed from reference TRBV5-1 and TRBJ2-5, reads KAGVTQTPRYLIKTRGQQVTLSCSPISGHRSVSWYQQTPGQGLQFLFEYFSETQRNKGNFPGRFSGRQFSNSRSEMNVSTLELGDSALYLCASSSARRGQETQYFGPGTRLLVL.

The rearrangement uses TRBV11-2 and TRBJ2-1, with 7 bases matching TRBD1. Unmatched junction bases numbered 11, after V lost 2 bases and J lost 4 bases. In germline, CDR1 is SGHAT, CDR2 FQNNGV. The CDR3 loop spans 17 amino acids. Written as DNA, the CDR3 is TGTGCCAGCAGCTTAATGGGGTCAGGGGGAATTTACAATGAGCAGTTCTTC. Translated, it gives CASSLMGSGGIYNEQFF.

The V call is TRBV9, the J call TRBJ2-3, with D unclear. Germline values: CDR1 SGDLS, CDR2 YYNGEE. V was pared by 4 bases and J by 3 bases, with 9 bases between. The CDR3 is made up of 13 amino acids. CDR3 sequence reads: CASSLWVTDTQYF. CDR3 in DNA: TGTGCCAGCAGCCTTTGGGTTACAGATACGCAGTATTTT.

The chain joins TRBV19 to TRBJ1-2; a weak D match, TRBD1 (6 bases). CDR1 is LNHDA and CDR2 is SQIVND in the germline V gene (reference sequence). V was cut by 4 bases and J by 5 bases, with 14 bases left in between. The CDR3 loop spans 14 amino acids. The CDR3 coding sequence is TGTGCCAGTAGTAGCGGACAGATTTATTATGGCTACACCTTC. The encoded protein is CASSSGQIYYGYTF.

The V and J genes are TRBV6-1 and TRBJ1-3; 8 nucleotides align to TRBD1. J was trimmed by 2 bases and V by 8 bases; bases with no gene match: 8. This CDR3 is built from 15 residues. Germline V gene sequence: CDR1 MNHNS, CDR2 SASEGT. The CDR3 region is CASPGQGETGNTIYF. The CDR3, as DNA: TGTGCCAGCCCCGGACAGGGAGAAACTGGAAACACCATATATTTT.

The chain carries TRBV2 and TRBJ2-3; maybe TRBD2 (6 bases). The germline CDR1 and CDR2 sequences are SNHLY and FYNNEI. Trimming shortened V by 5 bases and J by 2 bases, and 17 bases separated the two germline ends. The CDR3 has 16 residues. The CDR3 here is CASSQRGGDPTDTQYF. DNA for the CDR3: TGTGCCAGCAGTCAACGAGGCGGGGACCCCACAGATACGCAGTATTTT.

CDR3 coding DNA: TGTGCCTCCAGACTAGCGTTTGGAGCCGGGGAGCTGTTTTTT. Protein: CASRLAFGAGELFF. J is TRBJ2-2 and V is TRBV9; 8 positions match TRBD2. The CDR3 loop spans 14 amino acids. Trimming took 10 bases from V and 6 from J; bases not matched to a gene: 11. Germline CDR1 is SGDLS and CDR2 is YYNGEE.

The rearrangement links TRBV5-8 to TRBJ2-2, with D possibly matching TRBD1 (6 bases). V was shortened by 4 bases and J by 5 bases, with 18 bases between the two germline ends. The CDR3 spans 16 residues. The V gene's germline CDR1 is SGHTS and CDR2 YDEGEE. As DNA, the CDR3 is TGTGCCAGCAGCCCAGGCCAGGACAGAGGGACCGGGGAGCTGTTTTTT. Translation: CASSPGQDRGTGELFF.

As regards this clone: Mismatch with germline at one junction end may stem from a read error. Other DNA sequences in the same sample also yield this CDR3. The V and J genes are TRBV2 and TRBJ1-1; D is unclear. This CDR3 is built from 11 residues. CDR1 SNHLY and CDR2 FYNNEI come from the germline V gene. The CDR3 bases are TGCGCCAGCAGTTTCGCCACTGAAGCTTTCTTT. Amino acid sequence: CASSFATEAFF. Complete variable domain (other parts from reference TRBV2 and TRBJ1-1): EPEVTQTPSHQVTQMGQEVILRCVPISNHLYFYWYRQILGQKVEFLVSFYNNEISEKSEIFDDQFSVERPDGSNFTLKIRSTKLEDSAMYFCASSFATEAFFGQGTRLTVV.

V gene TRBV27 combines with J gene TRBJ2-4, with D maybe TRBD2 (6 bases). This CDR3 contains 16 residues. Trimming stripped 7 bases from V and 2 bases from J, with 18 bases between. The germline gives CDR1 MNHEY, CDR2 SMNVEV (reference sequence). The CDR3 DNA reads TGTGCCAGCATCCCCCGAGGCGGGGATTCCAAAAACATTCAGTACTTC. Translated: CASIPRGGDSKNIQYF.

Concerning this clone: A read error may account for a junction end that differs from germline. For the CDR3, the DNA is TGTGCCAGCAGTTTAGGGAGTAGCGGGTCTAACCAAGAGACCCAGTACTTC. Translation: CASSLGSSGSNQETQYF. The gene calls are TRBV7-8 and TRBJ2-5; 7 bases fit TRBD2. The CDR3 is made up of 17 amino acids. From germline, CDR1 is SGHVS and CDR2 FQNEAQ.

The CDR3 DNA follows: TGTGCCAGCAGCCTAACGGTCGGACAGGGCACAGATACGCAGTATTTT. Encoded protein: CASSLTVGQGTDTQYF. The chain combines TRBV5-8 with TRBJ2-3; TRBD1 aligns across 7 bases. Germline V gene data show CDR1 as SGHTS and CDR2 as YDEGEE. V was pared by 4 bases and J by 1 base, with 9 bases of the junction left unmatched. CDR3 size: 16 residues.

The gene calls are TRBV9 and TRBJ2-7; 8 bases align to TRBD1. Germline lookup yields CDR1 SGDLS and CDR2 YYNGEE. The CDR3 has 15 residues. The junction had 5 bases not matched to a gene; V was cut back by 0 bases and J by 3 bases. The CDR3 here is CASSVAQGASYEQYF. The CDR3 coding sequence is TGTGCCAGCAGCGTAGCTCAGGGGGCTAGCTACGAGCAGTACTTC.

This clone showed up just a few times. This chain joins TRBV7-2 and TRBJ2-1, with 8 nucleotides matching TRBD1. The CDR3 contains 13 residues. V was clipped by 5 bases and J by 7 bases; unmatched bases: 4. Germline V gene data show CDR1 as SGHTA and CDR2 as FQGNSA. CDR3 DNA: TGTGCCAGCAGCCCGGACAGGGTGAATGAGCAGTTCTTC. This gives the protein CASSPDRVNEQFF.

The gene calls are TRBV7-3 and TRBJ2-2; D perhaps matches TRBD1 (6 bases). Deletions cut 0 bases from V and 6 bases from J, with 8 bases between. CDR3 length: 14 amino acids. Germline lookup yields CDR1 SGHTA and CDR2 FQGTGA. The CDR3, as DNA: TGTGCCAGCAGCTTAACTGGGGGCGCCGGGGAGCTGTTTTTT. Encoded protein: CASSLTGGAGELFF.

The chain links TRBV7-9 to TRBJ1-1; tentative D call: TRBD1 (5 bases). The CDR3 contains 13 residues. Germline CDR1 SEHNR, CDR2 FQNEAQ (reference sequence). The V gene lost 4 bases and the J gene lost 4 bases, with 10 bases spanning the gap. The CDR3 coding sequence is TGTGCCAGCAGCTCCCAGGGCTCCACTGAAGCTTTCTTT. It encodes CASSSQGSTEAFF.

The gene calls are TRBV4-2 and TRBJ2-2; TRBD2 aligns across 7 bases. In germline, CDR1 is LGHNA, CDR2 YNFKEQ. This CDR3 is 17 amino acids long. Trimming cost V 4 bases and J 1 base; bases outside gene matches: 9. This CDR3 reads CASSPVGLEGNTGELFF. Here the CDR3 DNA reads TGTGCCAGCAGCCCCGTTGGACTAGAAGGGAACACCGGGGAGCTGTTTTTT.

The chain carries TRBV10-3 and TRBJ2-1, with D tentatively TRBD1 (6 bases). Germline assignment: CDR1 ENHRY and CDR2 SYGVKD. This CDR3 region has 13 residues. The germline V and J ends were trimmed by 4 bases and 5 bases, with 9 bases remaining between them. CDR3 region: CAISGTVDNEQFF. The CDR3 region has the DNA TGTGCCATCAGTGGGACAGTAGACAATGAGCAGTTCTTC.

About this clone: This sample includes further DNA sequences coding for the same CDR3. The V gene is TRBV5-4, the J gene TRBJ2-1, with 7 bases that match TRBD1. Trimming cost V 2 bases and J 4 bases; bases outside gene matches: 3. The germline CDR1 and CDR2 sequences are SGHNT and YYREEE (reference sequence). The CDR3 has 14 residues. CDR3 in DNA: TGTGCCAGCAGCTTCCGGGACAGTTACAATGAGCAGTTCTTC. Its translation is CASSFRDSYNEQFF. Together with reference TRBV5-4 and TRBJ2-1, the CDR3 gives the full variable domain: ETGVTQSPTHLIKTRGQQVTLRCSSQSGHNTVSWYQQALGQGPQFIFQYYREEENGRGNFPPRFSGLQFPNYSSELNVNALELDDSALYLCASSFRDSYNEQFFGPGTRLTVL.

The chain employs TRBV13 and TRBJ1-6; D is unresolved. In germline, CDR1 is PRHDT, CDR2 FYEKMQ (reference sequence). Trimming stripped 2 bases from V and 1 base from J, with 6 bases between. The CDR3 totals 15 residues. DNA for the CDR3: TGTGCCAGCAGCTTAAGGACGTCCTATAATTCACCCCTCCACTTT. Translation gives CASSLRTSYNSPLHF.

CDR3 protein: CASSLSGRALDEQYF. CDR3 sequence (DNA): TGTGCCAGCAGTTTATCGGGCAGGGCGTTGGACGAGCAGTACTTC. The chain has TRBV27 and TRBJ2-7, with a possible D match to TRBD1 (5 bases). Germline CDR1 reads MNHEY; CDR2 reads SMNVEV (reference sequence). V lost 0 bases, J lost 5 bases, and 14 bases lay in between. This CDR3 spans 15 amino acids.

The chain uses TRBV9 and TRBJ2-1, with D perhaps TRBD2 (6 bases). Trimming shortened V by 3 bases and J by 1 base, and 11 bases separated the two germline ends. There are 15 residues in the CDR3. The germline CDR1 and CDR2 sequences are SGDLS and YYNGEE. CDR3 amino acids: CASSGGTFSYNEQFF. The CDR3 DNA reads TGTGCCAGCAGCGGGGGGACTTTTTCCTACAATGAGCAGTTCTTC.

This rearrangement joins TRBV7-6 to TRBJ2-7; 16 bases agree with TRBD2. There are 16 residues in the CDR3. Trimming at V came to 2 bases and at J to 5 bases, leaving 3 bases not matched to a gene. CDR1 and CDR2 from the germline V gene are SGHVS and FNYEAQ. The CDR3 sequence: CASSLMGLAGGNEQYF. The DNA for the CDR3 is TGTGCCAGCAGCTTAATGGGACTAGCGGGGGGGAACGAGCAGTACTTC. The entire variable domain, with the rest obtained from reference TRBV7-6 and TRBJ2-7, is as follows: GAGVSQSPRYKVTKRGQDVALRCDPISGHVSLYWYRQALGQGPEFLTYFNYEAQQDKSGLPNDRFSAERPEGSISTLTIQRTEQRDSAMYRCASSLMGLAGGNEQYFGPGTRLTVT.

This rearrangement joins TRBV5-1 to TRBJ1-1, with TRBD1 as a possible D gene (6 bases). V was cut by 3 bases and J by 2 bases, with 8 bases left in between. CDR1 and CDR2 from the germline V gene are SGHRS and YFSETQ. This CDR3 comprises 13 residues. CDR3: CASSWGANTEAFF. For the CDR3, the DNA is TGCGCCAGCAGCTGGGGGGCAAACACTGAAGCTTTCTTT.

This chain joins TRBV5-4 and TRBJ2-1; D gene ambiguous. The CDR3 is made up of 15 amino acids. V shed 3 bases and J shed 0 bases, with 10 bases lying between them. Germline values: CDR1 SGHNT, CDR2 YYREEE (reference sequence). DNA of the CDR3: TGTGCCAGCAGCTCTGACCTTAGCTCCTACAATGAGCAGTTCTTC. Amino acid sequence: CASSSDLSSYNEQFF. Combining the CDR3 with reference TRBV5-4 and TRBJ2-1 gives the whole variable domain ETGVTQSPTHLIKTRGQQVTLRCSSQSGHNTVSWYQQALGQGPQFIFQYYREEENGRGNFPPRFSGLQFPNYSSELNVNALELDDSALYLCASSSDLSSYNEQFFGPGTRLTVL.

This clone occurred once. V gene TRBV2 combines with J gene TRBJ2-5; no clear D. V was clipped by 3 bases and J by 5 bases, with 10 bases between them. Germline V gives CDR1 SNHLY, CDR2 FYNNEI. This CDR3 is built from 13 residues. CDR3 region: CASSDRSVETQYF. CDR3 nucleotides: TGTGCCAGCAGTGATAGAAGCGTCGAGACCCAGTACTTC.